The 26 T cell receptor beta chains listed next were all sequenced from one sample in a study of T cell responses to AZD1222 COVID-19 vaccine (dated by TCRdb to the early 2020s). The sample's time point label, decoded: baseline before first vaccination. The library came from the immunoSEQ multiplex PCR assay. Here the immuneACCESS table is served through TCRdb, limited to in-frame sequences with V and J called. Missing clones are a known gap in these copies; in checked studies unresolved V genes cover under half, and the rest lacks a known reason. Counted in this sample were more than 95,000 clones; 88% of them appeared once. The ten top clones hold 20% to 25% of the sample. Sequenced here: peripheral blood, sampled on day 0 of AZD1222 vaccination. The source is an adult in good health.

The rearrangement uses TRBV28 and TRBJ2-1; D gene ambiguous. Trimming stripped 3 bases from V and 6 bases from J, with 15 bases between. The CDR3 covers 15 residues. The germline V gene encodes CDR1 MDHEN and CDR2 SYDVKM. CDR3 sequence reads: CASSFTRIRVNEQFF. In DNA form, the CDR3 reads TGTGCCAGCAGTTTCACGAGGATAAGGGTCAATGAGCAGTTCTTC.

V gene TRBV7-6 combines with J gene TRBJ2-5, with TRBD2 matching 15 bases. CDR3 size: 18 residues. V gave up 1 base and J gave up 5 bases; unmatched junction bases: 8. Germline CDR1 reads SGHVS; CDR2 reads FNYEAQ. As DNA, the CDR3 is TGTGCCAGCAGCTTAGGCCGGACTAGCGGGGGGGAAGGGGAGACCCAGTACTTC. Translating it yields CASSLGRTSGGEGETQYF.

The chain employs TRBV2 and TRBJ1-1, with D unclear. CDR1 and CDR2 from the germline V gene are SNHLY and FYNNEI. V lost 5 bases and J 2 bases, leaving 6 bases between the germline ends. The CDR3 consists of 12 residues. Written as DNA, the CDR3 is TGTGCCAGCAGTTACATTAACACTGAAGCTTTCTTT. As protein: CASSYINTEAFF.

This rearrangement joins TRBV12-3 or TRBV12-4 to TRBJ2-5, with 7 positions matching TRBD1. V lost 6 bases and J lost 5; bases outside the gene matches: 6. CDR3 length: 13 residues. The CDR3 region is CASSRQGGETQYF. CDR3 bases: TGTGCCAGCAGCCGACAGGGTGGGGAGACCCAGTACTTC.

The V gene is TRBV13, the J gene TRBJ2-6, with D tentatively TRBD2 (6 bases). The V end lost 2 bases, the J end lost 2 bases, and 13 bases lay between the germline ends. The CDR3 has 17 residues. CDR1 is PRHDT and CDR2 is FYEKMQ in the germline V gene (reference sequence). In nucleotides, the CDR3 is TGTGCCAGCAGCTTACCCCCCGGGAGAACTGGGGCCAACGTCCTGACTTTC. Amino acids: CASSLPPGRTGANVLTF.

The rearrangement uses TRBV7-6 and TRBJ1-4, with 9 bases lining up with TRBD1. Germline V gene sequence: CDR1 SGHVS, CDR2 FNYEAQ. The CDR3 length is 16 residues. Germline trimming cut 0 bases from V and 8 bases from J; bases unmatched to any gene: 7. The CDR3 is CASSLALGTGSEKLFF. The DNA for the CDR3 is TGTGCCAGCAGCTTAGCGCTAGGGACAGGGTCGGAAAAACTGTTTTTT. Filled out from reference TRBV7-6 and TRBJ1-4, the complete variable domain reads GAGVSQSPRYKVTKRGQDVALRCDPISGHVSLYWYRQALGQGPEFLTYFNYEAQQDKSGLPNDRFSAERPEGSISTLTIQRTEQRDSAMYRCASSLALGTGSEKLFFGSGTQLSVL.

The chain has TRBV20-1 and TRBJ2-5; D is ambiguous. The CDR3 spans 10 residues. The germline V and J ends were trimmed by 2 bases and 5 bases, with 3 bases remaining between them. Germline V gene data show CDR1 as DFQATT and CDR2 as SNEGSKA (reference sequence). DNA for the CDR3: TGCAGTGCTAGAACGGAGACCCAGTACTTC. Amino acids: CSARTETQYF.

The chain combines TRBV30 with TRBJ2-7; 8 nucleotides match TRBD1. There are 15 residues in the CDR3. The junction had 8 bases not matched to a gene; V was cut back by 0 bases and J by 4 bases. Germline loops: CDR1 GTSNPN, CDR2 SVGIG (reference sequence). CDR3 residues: CAWSVGTGHIYEQYF. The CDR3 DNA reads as TGTGCCTGGAGTGTGGGGACAGGTCATATTTACGAGCAGTACTTC.

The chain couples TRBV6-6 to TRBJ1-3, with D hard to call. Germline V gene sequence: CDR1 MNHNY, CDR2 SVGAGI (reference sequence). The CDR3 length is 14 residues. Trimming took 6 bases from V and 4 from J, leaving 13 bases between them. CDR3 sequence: CASRGQAGGNTIYF. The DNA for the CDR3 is TGTGCCAGCAGGGGTCAGGCGGGAGGAAACACCATATATTTT.

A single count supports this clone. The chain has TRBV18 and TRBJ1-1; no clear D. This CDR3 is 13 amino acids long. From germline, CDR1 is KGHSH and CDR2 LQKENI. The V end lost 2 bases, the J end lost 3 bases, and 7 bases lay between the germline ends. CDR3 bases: TGTGCCAGCTCACCAAATTTGGACACTGAAGCTTTCTTT. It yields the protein CASSPNLDTEAFF.

CDR3 sequence (DNA): TGTGCCAGCAGTCAGACAACATCATATAACTATGGCTACACCTTC. Its protein product is CASSQTTSYNYGYTF. The J gene is TRBJ1-2, the V gene TRBV6-1; D uncertain. The CDR3 consists of 15 residues. The germline V gene has CDR1 MNHNS and CDR2 SASEGT. V was cut by 5 bases and J by 1 base, with 14 bases left in between.

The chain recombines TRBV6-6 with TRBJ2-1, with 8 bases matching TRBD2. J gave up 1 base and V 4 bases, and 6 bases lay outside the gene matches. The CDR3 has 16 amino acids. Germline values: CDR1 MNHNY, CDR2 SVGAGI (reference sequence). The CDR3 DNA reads TGTGCCAGCAGTTTCCGGGGGGGTGGTTCCTACAATGAGCAGTTCTTC. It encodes CASSFRGGGSYNEQFF.

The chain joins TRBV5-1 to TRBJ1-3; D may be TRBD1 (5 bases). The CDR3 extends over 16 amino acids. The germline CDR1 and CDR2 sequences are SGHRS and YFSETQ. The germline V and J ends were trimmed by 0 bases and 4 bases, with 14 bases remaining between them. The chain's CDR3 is CASSLGGVGEGNTIYF. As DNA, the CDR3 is TGCGCCAGCAGCTTGGGAGGAGTGGGGGAAGGAAACACCATATATTTT.

The CDR3 region is CASSETGTYEQYF. CDR3 in DNA: TGTGCCAGCAGCGAGACAGGGACCTACGAGCAGTACTTC. The V call is TRBV9, the J call TRBJ2-7, with 7 bases aligning to TRBD1. In germline, CDR1 is SGDLS, CDR2 YYNGEE. Losses at the gene ends were 3 bases for V and 2 bases for J; bases not matched to a gene: 2. The CDR3 totals 13 residues.

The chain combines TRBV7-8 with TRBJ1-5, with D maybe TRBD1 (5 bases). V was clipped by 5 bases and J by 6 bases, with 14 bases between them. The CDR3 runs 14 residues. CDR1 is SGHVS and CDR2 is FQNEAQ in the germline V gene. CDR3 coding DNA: TGTGCCAGCAGCCCCGGGCAGGGTGGTCAGCCCCAGCATTTT. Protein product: CASSPGQGGQPQHF.

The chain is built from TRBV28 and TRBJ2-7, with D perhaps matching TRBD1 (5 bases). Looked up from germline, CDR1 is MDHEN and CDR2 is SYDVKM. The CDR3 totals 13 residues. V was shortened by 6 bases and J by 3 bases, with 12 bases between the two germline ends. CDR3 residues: CASSPDTLYEQYF. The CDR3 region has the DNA TGTGCCAGCAGCCCGGACACTCTCTACGAGCAGTACTTC.

The CDR3 sequence: CASSDSGLAYEQYF. CDR3 nucleotide sequence: TGCGCCAGCAGTGATTCAGGGTTAGCCTACGAGCAGTACTTC. V gene TRBV10-1 combines with J gene TRBJ2-7; D may be TRBD1 (5 bases). Germline loops: CDR1 WNHNN, CDR2 SYGVQD (reference sequence). V shed 3 bases and J shed 2 bases, with 11 bases lying between them. The length of the CDR3 is 14 residues.

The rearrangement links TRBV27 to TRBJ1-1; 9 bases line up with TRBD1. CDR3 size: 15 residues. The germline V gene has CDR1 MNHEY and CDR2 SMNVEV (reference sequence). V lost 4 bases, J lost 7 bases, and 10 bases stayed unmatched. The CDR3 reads CASSSPGTGLIEAFF. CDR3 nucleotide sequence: TGTGCCAGCAGTTCCCCCGGGACAGGGCTAATTGAAGCTTTCTTT.

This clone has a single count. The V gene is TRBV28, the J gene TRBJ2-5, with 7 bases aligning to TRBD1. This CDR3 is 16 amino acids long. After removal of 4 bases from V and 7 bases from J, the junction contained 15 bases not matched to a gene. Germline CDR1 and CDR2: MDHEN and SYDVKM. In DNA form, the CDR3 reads TGTGCCAGCAGTTCCCGTCACTTTAAGGGGGCAGTGACCCAGTACTTC. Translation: CASSSRHFKGAVTQYF.

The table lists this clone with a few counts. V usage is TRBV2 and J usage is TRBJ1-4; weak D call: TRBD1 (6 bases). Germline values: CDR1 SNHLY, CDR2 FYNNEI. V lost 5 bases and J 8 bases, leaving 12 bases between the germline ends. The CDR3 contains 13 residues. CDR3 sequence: CASSTRGREKLFF. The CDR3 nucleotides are TGTGCCAGCAGTACCAGGGGAAGAGAAAAACTGTTTTTT.

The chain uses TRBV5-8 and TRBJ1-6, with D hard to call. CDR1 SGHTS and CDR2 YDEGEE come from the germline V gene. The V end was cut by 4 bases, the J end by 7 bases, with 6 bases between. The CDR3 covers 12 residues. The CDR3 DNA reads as TGTGCCAGCAGCGAAGCGAATTCACCCCTCCACTTT. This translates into CASSEANSPLHF. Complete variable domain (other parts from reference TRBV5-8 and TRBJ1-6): EAGVTQSPTHLIKTRGQQATLRCSPISGHTSVYWYQQALGLGLQFLLWYDEGEERNRGNFPPRFSGRQFPNYSSELNVNALELEDSALYLCASSEANSPLHFGNGTRLTVT.

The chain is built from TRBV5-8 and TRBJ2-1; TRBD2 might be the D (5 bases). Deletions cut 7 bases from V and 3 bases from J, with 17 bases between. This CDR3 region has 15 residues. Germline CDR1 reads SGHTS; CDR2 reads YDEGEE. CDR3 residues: CASGARGLYYNEQFF. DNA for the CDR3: TGTGCCAGCGGAGCTAGAGGGCTCTACTACAATGAGCAGTTCTTC.

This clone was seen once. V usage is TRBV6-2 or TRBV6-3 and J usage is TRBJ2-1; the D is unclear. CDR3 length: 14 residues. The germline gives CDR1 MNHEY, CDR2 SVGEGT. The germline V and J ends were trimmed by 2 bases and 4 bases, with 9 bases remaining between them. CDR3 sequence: CASSYRLDYNEQFF. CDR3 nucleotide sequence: TGTGCCAGCAGTTACAGGTTAGATTACAATGAGCAGTTCTTC.

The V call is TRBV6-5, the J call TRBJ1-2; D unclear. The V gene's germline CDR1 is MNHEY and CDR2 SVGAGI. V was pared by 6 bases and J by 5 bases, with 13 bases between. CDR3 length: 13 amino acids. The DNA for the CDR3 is TGTGCCAGCAGACGGGGAGAGGGTTATGGCTACACCTTC. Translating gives CASRRGEGYGYTF.

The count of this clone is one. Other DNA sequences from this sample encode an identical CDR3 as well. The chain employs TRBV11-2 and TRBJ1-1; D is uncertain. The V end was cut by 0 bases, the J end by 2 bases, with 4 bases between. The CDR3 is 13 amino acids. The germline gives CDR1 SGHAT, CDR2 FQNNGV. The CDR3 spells CASSLEGNTEAFF. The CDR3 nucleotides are TGTGCCAGCAGCTTAGAGGGTAACACTGAAGCTTTCTTT.

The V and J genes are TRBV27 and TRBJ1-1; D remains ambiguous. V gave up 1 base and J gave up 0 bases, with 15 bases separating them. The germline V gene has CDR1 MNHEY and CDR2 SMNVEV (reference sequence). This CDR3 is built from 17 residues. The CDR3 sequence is CASSLLILGELNTEAFF. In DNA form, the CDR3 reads TGTGCCAGCAGTTTATTGATCCTTGGAGAATTGAACACTGAAGCTTTCTTT.